This T cell receptor (beta chain) came from a study of memory CD4+ T cells and cytomegalovirus serostatus. TCRdb's table, derived via immunoSEQ multiplex PCR, lists solely in-frame clones and lacks some. The sample includes about 41,000 clones, roughly 80% of them seen just once. Single viable CD3+CD4+CD8-CD45RO+ cells were sorted as the memory CD4+ T cells. The CDR3 loop spans 15 amino acids. CDR1 is SGHTA, CDR2 FQGTGA, per germline. Sequencing was carried out using memory CD4+ T cells from blood. The receptor's source is an adult in good health and CMV-seronegative. The V call is TRBV7-3, the J call TRBJ2-5, with unresolved D. The tail of the sequence fits TRBJ2-7 better, so the J call may be wrong. The CDR3 protein is CASSLGPVSSYEQYF. The CDR3 DNA is TGTGCCAGCAGCTTAGGTCCGGTTAGCTCCTACGAGCAGTACTTC.